One and the same sample provided the 19 T cell receptor beta chains below, sequenced in a study of beta chain features in type 1 diabetes. Reverse transcription of all isolated RNA meant that expressed TCRB transcripts were sequenced. Assay: immunoSEQ multiplex PCR; the TCRdb copy retains only in-frame clones and omits some. The sample holds about 350,000 clones, 15% to 20% seen once. Sequencing was done on a sample of naive CD4+ T cells from blood. These receptor sequences come from a woman aged 18-30 years in good health.

The chain is built from TRBV9 and TRBJ2-5; possible D gene TRBD2, 5 bases. CDR1 SGDLS and CDR2 YYNGEE come from the germline V gene. V shed 1 base and J shed 5 bases, with 12 bases lying between them. The CDR3 spans 14 residues. The CDR3 bases are TGTGCCAGCAGCGTATCTGGGAGTTTGGAGACCCAGTACTTC. Translating gives CASSVSGSLETQYF.

V and J are TRBV10-3 and TRBJ2-3, with 11 bases lining up with TRBD2. CDR1 and CDR2 (germline): ENHRY, SYGVKD. The junction had 6 bases not matched to a gene; V was cut back by 11 bases and J by 2 bases. There are 14 residues in the CDR3. This CDR3 reads CAVRLAGTTDTQYF. The CDR3 nucleotides read TGTGCCGTTCGACTAGCGGGAACCACAGATACGCAGTATTTT.

The chain couples TRBV29-1 to TRBJ1-1, with 7 bases that match TRBD1. Germline V gene lookup returns CDR1 SQVTM and CDR2 ANQGSEA. The length of the CDR3 is 10 residues. V dropped 4 bases and J dropped 11; count of bases not matched to a gene: 4. The CDR3 region is CSVGGGKAFF. CDR3 DNA sequence: TGCAGCGTTGGAGGGGGCAAGGCTTTCTTT.

The chain uses TRBV10-3 and TRBJ1-5; 9 nucleotides line up with TRBD1. The length of the CDR3 is 14 residues. Germline V lookup: CDR1 ENHRY, CDR2 SYGVKD. The V segment lost 5 bases and the J segment 5 bases; nucleotides outside the gene matches: 4. The CDR3 sequence: CAISSTGGDQPQHF. CDR3 DNA sequence: TGTGCCATCAGTTCGACAGGGGGAGATCAGCCCCAGCATTTT.

A note on this clone: Additional DNA sequences in this sample encode the identical CDR3. The chain combines TRBV5-1 with TRBJ2-1; 10 nucleotides agree with TRBD2. The germline CDR1 and CDR2 sequences are SGHRS and YFSETQ. V lost 0 bases to trimming and J lost 7 bases; unmatched junction nucleotides: 4. The CDR3 spans 15 residues. The CDR3 DNA sequence: TGCGCCAGCAGCTTGGGTCTAGCGGGAGCGAATGAGCAGTTCTTC. This codes for CASSLGLAGANEQFF.

The chain recombines TRBV27 with TRBJ1-2; 8 bases are shared with TRBD1. The CDR3 consists of 14 residues. Germline CDR1 reads MNHEY; CDR2 reads SMNVEV (reference sequence). J lost 6 bases, V lost 5 bases, and 8 bases had no gene match. This CDR3 is CASSRTGWVDGYTF. In DNA, the CDR3 is TGTGCCAGCAGTAGGACAGGGTGGGTTGATGGCTACACCTTC.

This clone has a handful of counts. V usage is TRBV5-4 and J usage is TRBJ2-1; 12 nucleotides align to TRBD2. There are 16 residues in the CDR3. Unmatched junction bases numbered 7, after V lost 3 bases and J lost 6 bases. The germline gives CDR1 SGHNT, CDR2 YYREEE (reference sequence). CDR3 DNA sequence: TGTGCCAGCAGCTCTCGACTAGCGGGGGAGGTCAATGAGCAGTTCTTC. Its translation is CASSSRLAGEVNEQFF.

The rearrangement links TRBV5-1 to TRBJ1-2; D call uncertain. The V and J ends lost 2 bases and 4 bases respectively, with 15 bases between them. CDR1 and CDR2 (germline): SGHRS, YFSETQ. The CDR3 extends over 15 amino acids. The DNA of the CDR3 is TGCGCCAGCAGCTTCGACCGGGCGGAGGTCTATGGCTACACCTTC. This encodes CASSFDRAEVYGYTF.

This clone was found a few times. This chain uses TRBV30 with TRBJ2-3; TRBD2 aligns across 12 bases. Per the germline V gene, CDR1 is GTSNPN and CDR2 is SVGIG (reference sequence). With 2 bases clipped from V and 1 base from J, the junction kept 4 bases outside the gene matches. This CDR3 is 16 amino acids long. CDR3: CAWSLAGGPGTDTQYF. Written as DNA, the CDR3 is TGTGCCTGGAGTCTAGCGGGAGGGCCAGGCACAGATACGCAGTATTTT.

This clone was counted only a few times. This chain links TRBV9 with TRBJ2-7, with D unclear. Germline V gene sequence: CDR1 SGDLS, CDR2 YYNGEE. Between the trimmed V and J ends, which lost 0 bases and 7 bases, there was a span of 8 bases. This CDR3 is 12 amino acids long. The CDR3 region is CASSVDVGEQYF. CDR3 coding DNA: TGTGCCAGCAGCGTAGACGTCGGGGAGCAGTACTTC.

The chain is built from TRBV21-1 and TRBJ1-2; TRBD1, the D gene given by the table, was not confirmed from the DNA. TRBV21-1 is designated a pseudogene. The CDR3 is 16 residues long. The CDR3 nucleotides read TGTGCCAGCAGCAAAGCCCGCCGGGACAGCGACTATGGCTACACCTTC. Protein: CASSKARRDSDYGYTF.

The chain recombines TRBV5-6 with TRBJ2-4; a weak D match, TRBD1 (6 bases). In germline, CDR1 is SGHDT, CDR2 YYEEEE. V shed 5 bases and J shed 8 bases, with 14 bases lying between them. The CDR3 is 13 residues long. Written as DNA, the CDR3 is TGTGCCAGCAGTGACCAGGGGAGAGACATTCAGTACTTC. Translated, it gives CASSDQGRDIQYF.

This chain uses TRBV7-9 with TRBJ2-5; TRBD1 agrees at 8 bases. The length of the CDR3 is 15 residues. Germline-derived CDR1 and CDR2 are SEHNR and FQNEAQ (reference sequence). The V segment lost 3 bases and the J segment 1 base; nucleotides outside the gene matches: 4. CDR3 nucleotides: TGTGCCAGCAGCTTGGGTACAGGGGGCCAAGAGACCCAGTACTTC. Its protein is CASSLGTGGQETQYF.

V and J are TRBV12-5 and TRBJ1-1, with 7 positions matching TRBD1. J lost 1 base, V lost 5 bases, and 13 bases had no gene match. The CDR3 covers 17 residues. CDR1 is LGHNT and CDR2 is FRNRAP in the germline V gene. The CDR3 reads CASGRPHPGTENTEAFF. The DNA for the CDR3 is TGTGCTAGTGGTAGACCCCACCCCGGGACAGAGAACACTGAAGCTTTCTTT.

This clone was counted only a few times. The chain employs TRBV7-9 and TRBJ1-2; 9 bases map to TRBD1. This CDR3 is built from 14 residues. V gave up 5 bases and J gave up 8 bases; unmatched junction bases: 9. Germline assignment: CDR1 SEHNR and CDR2 FQNEAQ (reference sequence). The CDR3, as DNA: TGTGCCAGCAGCCCGCGGGACAGGGCCGCCGGCTACACCTTC. Translating gives CASSPRDRAAGYTF.

This clone was observed a handful of times. The chain joins TRBV12-5 to TRBJ1-1, with TRBD1 matching 8 bases. Looked up from germline, CDR1 is LGHNT and CDR2 is FRNRAP. Trimming took 6 bases from V and 6 from J; bases not matched to a gene: 12. This CDR3 comprises 15 residues. The CDR3 loop reads CASGPLQGASAEAFF. CDR3 DNA: TGTGCTAGTGGGCCACTCCAGGGGGCTAGCGCTGAAGCTTTCTTT.

About this clone itself: Other DNA sequences in this specimen translate into the identical CDR3. The gene calls are TRBV5-1 and TRBJ2-7, with 7 positions matching TRBD2. CDR3 length equals 14 residues. Losses at the gene ends were 2 bases for V and 0 bases for J; bases not matched to a gene: 2. Germline CDR1 reads SGHRS; CDR2 reads YFSETQ. The CDR3 DNA reads as TGCGCCAGCAGCTTCGGCGGGAGCTCCTACGAGCAGTACTTC. Encoded protein: CASSFGGSSYEQYF.

CDR3 in amino acids: CASSLGGSSYNEQFF. CDR3 bases: TGTGCCAGCAGCCTAGGGGGAAGCTCCTACAATGAGCAGTTCTTC. The V call is TRBV14, the J call TRBJ2-1; D perhaps matches TRBD1 (6 bases). Germline CDR1 SGHDN, CDR2 FVKESK. The CDR3 spans 15 residues. V lost 4 bases and J 0 bases, leaving 10 bases between the germline ends.

In DNA, the CDR3 is TGTGCCTGGAGTGGTCAGGACTACGAGCAGTACTTC. This translates into CAWSGQDYEQYF. The V gene is TRBV30, the J gene TRBJ2-7; D is unclear. V lost 1 base and J 3 bases, leaving 7 bases between the germline ends. The V gene's germline CDR1 is GTSNPN and CDR2 SVGIG (reference sequence). The CDR3 is made up of 12 amino acids.